The rows below give T cell receptor beta chains drawn from one sample of a study of blood T cell repertoires in COVID-19. Produced via immunoSEQ multiplex PCR; TCRdb's table is partial and in-frame only. Of about 240,000 clones in the sample, roughly 76% were seen once. The specimen was peripheral blood. These receptor sequences come from a woman at least 80 years old with COVID-19, enrolled during active disease. The CDR3 runs from the conserved cysteine through the conserved F or W. A D gene is named only where the DNA matches it firmly. Expanded clones are given a class, and other clones once, few, many or no size at all.

TRBJ1-1 | NA | NA | TRBV12-5 | TGTGCTAGTGGCCTCCTAGCTGAAGCTTTCTTT | CASGLLAEAFF
TRBJ2-5 | NA | NA | TRBV18 | TGTGCCAGCTCAACGGAAGAGACCCAGTACTTC | CASSTEETQYF
TRBJ1-1 | NA | NA | TRBV5-1 | TGCGCCAGCAGCTTGGAAGGAACTAAGAACACTGAAGCTTTCTTT | CASSLEGTKNTEAFF
TRBJ1-5 | few | NA | TRBV5-4 | TGTGCCAGCAGCTTGGGCGGGCCGGCAGGCAATCAGCCCCAGCATTTT | CASSLGGPAGNQPQHF
TRBJ1-1 | NA | NA | TRBV6-5 | TGTGCCAGCAGACACGGGACAACGGGCACTGAAGCTTTCTTT | CASRHGTTGTEAFF
TRBJ2-7 | once | NA | TRBV5-1 | TGCGCCAGCAGCCCGACTGGCGGGAACAACGAGCAGTACTTC | CASSPTGGNNEQYF
TRBJ2-5 | NA | NA | TRBV20-1 | TGCAGTGCTAGTTCCGCTGACGGGGAACAGACCCAGTACTTC | CSASSADGEQTQYF
TRBJ2-3 | NA | NA | TRBV11-2 | TGTGCCAGCAGCTTAACGAACAGCCTCACAGATACGCAGTATTTT | CASSLTNSLTDTQYF
TRBJ1-4 | NA | NA | TRBV7-6 | TGTGCCAGCAGCAGGGGGTGGGGATTAAATGAAAAACTGTTTTTT | CASSRGWGLNEKLFF
TRBJ1-6 | NA | NA | TRBV19 | TGTGCCAGTAACTCCGGGACATACGATTCACCCCTCCACTTT | CASNSGTYDSPLHF
TRBJ1-2 | NA | TRBD1 | TRBV19 | TGTGCCAGTAGTATTAAGACAGGGGGCCGCGGAGGCTACACCTTC | CASSIKTGGRGGYTF
TRBJ2-1 | once | NA | TRBV28 | TGTGCCAGCAGCCCCGGGGGATACCTCTCCTACAATGAGCAGTTCTTC | CASSPGGYLSYNEQFF
TRBJ2-1 | NA | NA | TRBV4-2 | TGTGCCAGCCGCGCCAGGGACAACGACGAGCAGTTCTTC | CASRARDNDEQFF
TRBJ2-2 | few | TRBD2 | TRBV14 | TGTGCCAGCAGCCACCTACTAGCGGGAGCGAACACCGGGGAGCTGTTTTTT | CASSHLLAGANTGELFF
TRBJ1-2 | few | TRBD1 | TRBV30 | TGTGCCTCCCACGACAGGGCCTCCACCTTC | CASHDRASTF
TRBJ2-7 | once | NA | TRBV3-1/TRBV3-2 | TGTGCCAGCAGCCAAAAAGGGGTCTCCTACGAGCAGTACTTC | CASSQKGVSYEQYF
TRBJ2-7 | NA | TRBD2 | TRBV7-2 | TGTGCCAGCAGCTTAGAAAGCGGGAATGAGCAGTACTTC | CASSLESGNEQYF
TRBJ1-1 | NA | TRBD1 | TRBV5-1 | TGCGCCAGCAGCTTGACGAAGGGGGCGATGACGAACACTGAAGCTTTCTTT | CASSLTKGAMTNTEAFF
TRBJ2-1 | once | NA | TRBV6-5 | TGTGCCTCCTCTCCTGGAGTCGCCGCCTACAATGAGCAGTTCTTC | CASSPGVAAYNEQFF
TRBJ1-2 | NA | NA | TRBV12-3/TRBV12-4 | TGTGCCAGCAGCACCGGGTGGGGCCATGGCTACACCTTC | CASSTGWGHGYTF
TRBJ1-3 | NA | NA | TRBV6-5 | TGTGCCAGCAGTCAGGGGTCCTCTGGAAACACCATATATTTT | CASSQGSSGNTIYF
TRBJ2-5 | NA | TRBD2 | TRBV11-2 | TGTGCCAGCAGCTCCGACTACGGGACTAGCGGACAAGAGACCCAGTACTTC | CASSSDYGTSGQETQYF
TRBJ2-7 | few | TRBD2 | TRBV6-2/TRBV6-3 | TGTGCCAGCAGTTCCTCTAGCGGGGGCTCCTACGAGCAGTACTTC | CASSSSSGGSYEQYF
TRBJ1-1 | few | NA | TRBV30 | TGTGCCTGGAGCCAGATGAACACTGAAGCTTTCTTT | CAWSQMNTEAFF
TRBJ2-3 | NA | TRBD2 | TRBV5-1 | TGCGCCAGCTCTCAAAGGTCCCTAGCGGGGGGCCGGAGCACAGATACGCAGTATTTT | CASSQRSLAGGRSTDTQYF
TRBJ1-1 | NA | TRBD1 | TRBV29-1 | TGCAGCGCAGGGACAGGGAGGACTGAAGCTTTCTTT | CSAGTGRTEAFF
TRBJ1-5 | NA | NA | TRBV4-1 | TGCGCCAGCAGCCAAGTTCAGGGAATCAATCAGCCCCAGCATTTT | CASSQVQGINQPQHF
TRBJ2-1 | NA | NA | TRBV2 | TGTGCCAGCAGGTTACAGGGCCCCGAGCAGTTCTTC | CASRLQGPEQFF
TRBJ1-1 | NA | TRBD1 | TRBV15 | TGTGCCACCAGCAGTGAACTCGGGACAGGGAACACTGAAGCTTTCTTT | CATSSELGTGNTEAFF
TRBJ1-2 | NA | NA | TRBV28 | TGTGCCAGCAGTTTAGGGGGGGAAACCTATGGCTACACCTTC | CASSLGGETYGYTF
TRBJ2-7 | NA | TRBD2 | TRBV28 | TGTGCCAGCAGTCCGGGACTAGCGGGAGGCCGGAGCTCCTACGAGCAGTACTTC | CASSPGLAGGRSSYEQYF
TRBJ2-3 | NA | TRBD2 | TRBV27 | TGTGCCAGCTCTTCCGGGACTAGCGGGAGGGGGGGGTCCACAGATACGCAGTATTTT | CASSSGTSGRGGSTDTQYF